A single sample gave rise to the 22 T cell receptor beta chains below, sequenced in a study of regulatory T cells in long-lasting Graves disease. To make TCR beta libraries, researchers used iRepertoire HTBI primers and Arm-PCR of CDR3 regions. Each CDR3 protein is one row after TCRdb ran MiXCR on the multiplex PCR reads. Of 700,000 or so distinct CDR3 sequences listed, roughly 30% were seen once; the top ten hold around 42%. Time point in this sample: persistent/refractory GD, antithyroid drugs over 5 years with positive TRAb. Making the TCR library involved RNA that had been extracted from PBMCs. Sequencing was performed on peripheral blood mononuclear cells (PBMCs), taken when the disease was refractory, from a patient treated with antithyroid drugs. Receptor source: a female donor with Graves disease.

The chain combines TRBV5-1 with TRBJ2-7; maybe TRBD2 (5 bases). The CDR3 spans 12 residues. Trimming removed 7 bases at V and 4 bases at J, with 12 bases between. The germline CDR1 and CDR2 sequences are SGHRS and YFSETQ. CDR3 sequence: CASGPRRYEQYF. DNA for the CDR3: TGCGCCAGCGGGCCGCGGAGGTACGAGCAGTACTTC.

This clonotype was picked up many times. The rearrangement links TRBV28 to TRBJ1-6, with no clear D. CDR3 length: 16 residues. V dropped 6 bases and J dropped 7 bases, with 19 bases sitting between them. CDR1 MDHEN and CDR2 SYDVKM come from the germline V gene. CDR3 nucleotide sequence: TGTGCCAGCAGCCCTCAGGAGGGATTGAGAAATTCACCCCTCCACTTT. This gives the protein CASSPQEGLRNSPLHF.

The gene calls are TRBV5-1 and TRBJ1-2, with D hard to call. Germline CDR1 reads SGHRS; CDR2 reads YFSETQ. V was pared by 0 bases and J by 2 bases, with 8 bases between. CDR3 size: 14 residues. The CDR3 loop reads CASSLEPANYGYTF. The CDR3 DNA reads as TGCGCCAGCAGCTTGGAGCCAGCCAACTATGGCTACACCTTC.

This clonotype was seen a handful of times. At one end the junction does not follow the germline gene, possibly because of a read error. The chain is built from TRBV7-9 and TRBJ1-1, with D unresolved. The CDR3 extends over 12 amino acids. Germline V CDR1 and CDR2: SEHNR, FQNEAQ (reference sequence). This CDR3 reads CASSSYDTEAFF. The DNA for the CDR3 is TGTGCCAGCAGCTCTTACGACACGGAAGCTTTCTTT.

The chain has TRBV7-9 and TRBJ1-2; D uncertain. The CDR3 covers 14 residues. Looked up from germline, CDR1 is SEHNR and CDR2 is FQNEAQ (reference sequence). V was shortened by 4 bases and J by 4 bases, with 13 bases between the two germline ends. CDR3 sequence (DNA): TGTGCCAGCAGCTCCCCCGGTTTGGGCTATGGCTACACCTTC. As protein: CASSSPGLGYGYTF.

This clonotype was picked up a small number of times. The V gene is TRBV5-1, the J gene TRBJ1-1; the D is unclear. The CDR3 spans 14 residues. The V gene lost 1 base and the J gene lost 5 bases, with 12 bases spanning the gap. Germline CDR1 SGHRS, CDR2 YFSETQ. The CDR3 is CASSLSGFRTEAFF. The CDR3, as DNA: TGCGCCAGCAGCTTGTCGGGCTTTAGAACTGAAGCTTTCTTT.

This clonotype occurred a few times. The V call is TRBV6-1, the J call TRBJ1-5; unclear D gene. This CDR3 contains 17 residues. CDR1 and CDR2 (germline): MNHNS, SASEGT. The germline V and J ends were trimmed by 3 bases and 0 bases, with 15 bases remaining between them. The CDR3 loop is CASSDRSHGASNQPQHF. The CDR3 DNA is TGTGCCAGCAGTGATAGGAGCCATGGAGCTAGCAATCAGCCCCAGCATTTT.

Regarding this clonotype: A single base separates this from a much larger clone, so it may be a read error. The V gene is TRBV2, the J gene TRBJ2-5; D may correspond to TRBD1 or TRBD2 (7 bases each). CDR3 size: 12 residues. Trimming left V 11 bases short and J 9 bases short, with 19 bases between. Germline values: CDR1 SNHLY, CDR2 FYNNEI. The CDR3 DNA reads as TGTGCCGGTCAGACAGGGCGGGAGTCCCAGTACTTC. It yields the protein CAGQTGRESQYF.

The V gene is TRBV20-1, the J gene TRBJ2-7, with no clear D. In germline, CDR1 is DFQATT, CDR2 SNEGSKA (reference sequence). This CDR3 spans 13 amino acids. V lost 0 bases, J lost 4 bases, and 10 bases lay in between. CDR3 protein: CSARDTGEYEQYF. CDR3 DNA: TGCAGTGCTAGAGATACTGGGGAATACGAGCAGTACTTC.

The chain links TRBV7-6 to TRBJ2-1; D is possibly TRBD2 (6 bases). V gave up 5 bases and J gave up 5 bases, with 19 bases separating them. Germline V lookup: CDR1 SGHVS, CDR2 FNYEAQ. The CDR3 totals 16 residues. CDR3 region: CASSPESLRGNNEQFF. DNA of the CDR3: TGTGCCAGCAGCCCTGAATCTCTCCGGGGGAACAATGAGCAGTTCTTC.

This clonotype has just a few counts. CDR3: CASSPDRGTVEAFF. CDR3 bases: TGTGCCAGCTCACCCGACAGGGGCACTGTTGAAGCTTTCTTT. The chain links TRBV18 to TRBJ1-1, with 8 positions matching TRBD1. Looked up from germline, CDR1 is KGHSH and CDR2 is LQKENI. The CDR3 spans 14 residues. With 3 bases clipped from V and 7 bases from J, the junction kept 7 bases outside the gene matches. Complete variable domain (other parts from reference TRBV18 and TRBJ1-1): NAGVMQNPRHLVRRRGQEARLRCSPMKGHSHVYWYRQLPEEGLKFMVYLQKENIIDESGMPKERFSAEFPKEGPSILRIQQVVRGDSAAYFCASSPDRGTVEAFFGQGTRLTVV.

V gene TRBV19 combines with J gene TRBJ1-6, with D tentatively TRBD1 (5 bases). The CDR3 has 13 amino acids. The germline V and J ends were trimmed by 6 bases and 7 bases, with 10 bases remaining between them. Germline assignment: CDR1 LNHDA and CDR2 SQIVND (reference sequence). The CDR3 here is CASRSGTNSPLHF. CDR3 nucleotide sequence: TGTGCCAGTAGGTCGGGGACCAATTCACCCCTCCACTTT.

This clonotype has more than one count but fewer than ten. CDR3 sequence reads: CASSEAERQGAYEQYF. Written as DNA, the CDR3 is TGTGCCAGCAGTGAAGCAGAAAGACAGGGGGCCTACGAGCAGTACTTC. This chain uses TRBV2 with TRBJ2-7; 9 positions match TRBD1. V was pared by 0 bases and J by 2 bases, with 5 bases of the junction left unmatched. The CDR3 is 16 amino acids. The germline V gene encodes CDR1 SNHLY and CDR2 FYNNEI.

This clonotype was seen a handful of times. The chain combines TRBV29-1 with TRBJ1-1, with a possible D match to TRBD1 (6 bases). Germline V gives CDR1 SQVTM, CDR2 ANQGSEA. Trimming left V 7 bases short and J 0 bases short, with 9 bases between. The CDR3 spans 12 residues. The CDR3 coding sequence is TGCAGCGGGAAGGGGGTGAACACTGAAGCTTTCTTT. Translating gives CSGKGVNTEAFF.

The chain carries TRBV27 and TRBJ1-5; 10 bases align to TRBD1. Looked up from germline, CDR1 is MNHEY and CDR2 is SMNVEV (reference sequence). The CDR3 length is 15 residues. The J segment lost 6 bases and the V segment lost 6 bases, leaving 8 bases of the junction unmatched. The CDR3 DNA reads TGTGCCAGCAGAGAGACAGGGGGCGCCGTTCAGCCCCAGCATTTT. This codes for CASRETGGAVQPQHF.

In this sample, this clonotype turned up a few times. The chain carries TRBV20-1 and TRBJ1-6, with 9 bases lining up with TRBD1. The CDR3 contains 16 residues. The germline CDR1 and CDR2 sequences are DFQATT and SNEGSKA (reference sequence). J gave up 5 bases and V 0 bases, and 5 bases lay outside the gene matches. The CDR3 DNA reads as TGCAGTGCTAGAGACGTGGGACAGGGACATAATTCACCCCTCCACTTT. Its protein product is CSARDVGQGHNSPLHF.

This clonotype was observed at least ten times. The rearrangement links TRBV2 to TRBJ1-2, with D perhaps TRBD1 (5 bases). CDR1 is SNHLY and CDR2 is FYNNEI in the germline V gene. V lost 1 base and J lost 7, with 22 bases in between. This CDR3 has 17 residues. The CDR3 DNA reads TGTGCCAGCAGTGAAGACACCGAAGGACTCTTTGGGGGTGGCTACACCTTC. As protein: CASSEDTEGLFGGGYTF.

The chain recombines TRBV20-1 with TRBJ1-1; no clear D. The CDR3 has 14 residues. Between the trimmed V and J ends, which lost 0 bases and 0 bases, there was a span of 8 bases. Per germline, CDR1 DFQATT and CDR2 SNEGSKA (reference sequence). The DNA of the CDR3 is TGCAGTGCTAGAGAAGGCACCATGAACACTGAAGCTTTCTTT. Its translation: CSAREGTMNTEAFF.

This rearrangement joins TRBV27 to TRBJ1-4; possible D gene TRBD1, 6 bases. V was cut by 1 base and J by 7 bases, with 19 bases left in between. The CDR3 sequence is 17 residues long. CDR1 MNHEY and CDR2 SMNVEV come from the germline V gene (reference sequence). Here the CDR3 reads CASSLFPPTGYGEKLFF. CDR3 DNA: TGTGCCAGCAGTTTATTCCCCCCCACAGGGTACGGTGAAAAACTGTTTTTT.

This clonotype was detected only a few times. The chain recombines TRBV9 with TRBJ1-6; D remains unclear. CDR1 is SGDLS, CDR2 YYNGEE, per germline. The length of the CDR3 is 14 residues. V lost 0 bases and J lost 9, with 10 bases in between. The CDR3 DNA sequence: TGTGCCAGCAGCGTAGGAGCAGTGGGTTCACCCCTCCACTTT. This encodes CASSVGAVGSPLHF.

This clonotype was seen ten or more times. The chain combines TRBV27 with TRBJ1-1; D might be TRBD1 (6 bases). This CDR3 is built from 15 residues. Trimming took 2 bases from V and 0 from J, leaving 10 bases between them. CDR1 is MNHEY and CDR2 is SMNVEV in the germline V gene (reference sequence). CDR3 sequence reads: CASSLIQGLNTEAFF. The CDR3 DNA reads TGTGCCAGCAGTTTAATACAGGGCCTGAACACTGAAGCTTTCTTT.

The gene calls are TRBV12-3 or TRBV12-4 and TRBJ2-1; D possibly uses TRBD1 or TRBD2 (7 bases each). Trimming left V 4 bases short and J 1 base short, with 14 bases between. This CDR3 has 16 amino acids. Here the CDR3 reads CASSSQRGQSYNEQFF. CDR3 in DNA: TGTGCCAGCAGTTCGCAGCGGGGACAGTCCTACAATGAGCAGTTCTTC.